The rows below give T cell receptor beta chains drawn from one sample of a study of cytomegalovirus exposure and HLA in healthy donors. Generated by immunoSEQ multiplex PCR, the TCRdb table keeps only in-frame clones and is missing some. The sample includes approximately 150,000 clones, 65% to 75% of them seen just once. Sequenced sample: PBMCs. Every receptor here comes from a human donor in good health. CDR3s include the opening cysteine and the closing phenylalanine or tryptophan. Fields, in order: V gene, D gene, J gene, clone size, CDR3 length, CDR3 protein, CDR3 DNA. A D gene is named only where the DNA matches it firmly. Some rows mark clone size as missing; the rest say once, few, many or name a class of expanded clone.

TRBV30	TRBD1	TRBJ1-5	.	14	CAWNHRGGYQPQHF	TGTGCCTGGAACCACAGGGGAGGATATCAGCCCCAGCATTTT
TRBV21-1	.	TRBJ1-1	.	12	CASTQGFSEAFF	TGTGCCAGCACCCAGGGGTTCTCTGAAGCTTTCTTT
TRBV7-9	TRBD1	TRBJ2-3	.	15	CASSLKQGFTDTQYF	TGTGCCAGCAGCTTAAAACAGGGGTTCACAGATACGCAGTATTTT
TRBV27	.	TRBJ2-1	once	16	CASSFVGGGRSNEQFF	TGTGCCAGCAGTTTTGTAGGGGGGGGACGTAGCAATGAGCAGTTCTTC
TRBV7-3	.	TRBJ1-2	.	15	CASSFNGRGVGGYTF	TGTGCCAGCAGCTTCAACGGGAGAGGGGTCGGCGGCTACACCTTC
TRBV10-3	.	TRBJ2-7	.	15	CASTNIQGLGYEQYF	TGTGCCTCAACTAACATCCAGGGGTTAGGCTACGAGCAGTACTTC
TRBV9	.	TRBJ1-3	.	16	CASSDPGSSSGNTIYF	TGTGCCAGCAGCGATCCGGGGTCCAGCTCTGGAAACACCATATATTTT
TRBV29-1	.	TRBJ1-5	.	13	CSVTGSSNQPQHF	TGCAGCGTTACAGGGTCTAGCAATCAGCCCCAGCATTTT
TRBV13	TRBD2	TRBJ2-1	.	16	CASSLHSGGASNEQFF	TGTGCCAGCAGCTTACATAGCGGGGGGGCCTCGAATGAGCAGTTCTTC
TRBV4-3	TRBD1	TRBJ2-7	.	16	CASSQDPGTGHYEQYF	TGCGCCAGCAGCCAAGACCCCGGGACAGGTCACTACGAGCAGTACTTC
TRBV5-6	.	TRBJ2-7	.	16	CASSHWPGRPNNEQYF	TGTGCCAGCAGCCATTGGCCCGGGAGACCAAATAACGAGCAGTACTTC
TRBV6-1	TRBD1	TRBJ2-1	.	15	CASSVRDRQYNEQFF	TGTGCCAGCAGTGTCCGGGACAGACAATACAATGAGCAGTTCTTC
TRBV7-9	.	TRBJ2-2	.	13	CASSLKGAGELFF	TGTGCCAGCAGCTTAAAGGGGGCCGGGGAGCTGTTTTTT
TRBV6-5	.	TRBJ2-3	.	12	CASSPDYFAQYF	TGTGCCAGCAGCCCCGACTACTTCGCGCAGTATTTT
TRBV4-3	.	TRBJ2-2	.	14	CASSRGSYTGELFF	TGCGCCAGCAGCCGAGGGAGCTACACCGGGGAGCTGTTTTTT
TRBV7-9	.	TRBJ1-2	few	15	CASSQGGGRRYGYTF	TGTGCCAGCAGCCAGGGCGGGGGGCGCAGGTATGGCTACACCTTC
TRBV5-4	.	TRBJ1-2	.	18	CASSLNPPLWTSNYGYTF	TGTGCCAGCAGCTTGAACCCACCACTCTGGACATCAAACTATGGCTACACCTTC
TRBV6-4	TRBD2	TRBJ2-3	.	15	CASSDSGLVTDTQYF	TGTGCCAGCAGTGACTCGGGACTAGTAACAGATACGCAGTATTTT
TRBV2	.	TRBJ1-2	.	13	CASSADSPYGYTF	TGTGCCAGCAGTGCCGACAGCCCTTATGGCTACACCTTC
TRBV7-9	.	TRBJ2-3	few	12	CASSFITDTQYF	TGTGCCAGCAGCTTTATAACAGATACGCAGTATTTT
TRBV2	.	TRBJ1-1	.	12	CASSADITEAFF	TGTGCCAGCAGCGCAGACATCACTGAAGCTTTCTTT
TRBV30	TRBD2	TRBJ2-2	.	18	CAWSVVWGGTSDTGELFF	TGTGCCTGGAGTGTAGTATGGGGGGGAACCAGCGACACCGGGGAGCTGTTTTTT
TRBV6-5	.	TRBJ2-3	.	16	CASSYSFHRSPDTQYF	TGTGCCAGCAGTTACTCGTTTCACAGGTCCCCAGATACGCAGTATTTT
TRBV4-3	.	TRBJ1-6	few	16	CASSQDFGQTNSPLHF	TGCGCCAGCAGCCAAGATTTCGGACAGACTAATTCACCCCTCCACTTT
TRBV18	.	TRBJ1-5	.	11	CASSPGAEQHF	TGTGCCAGCTCTCCTGGGGCAGAGCAGCATTTT
TRBV5-1	TRBD1	TRBJ1-1	.	15	CASSTGQGMNTEAFF	TGCGCCAGCAGCACGGGACAGGGAATGAACACTGAAGCTTTCTTT
TRBV27	.	TRBJ2-3	.	16	CASSPLTGPSTDTQYF	TGTGCCAGCAGTCCTCTCACAGGACCTAGCACAGATACGCAGTATTTT
TRBV11-2	TRBD1	TRBJ1-1	.	15	CASSSLPGTGTEAFF	TGTGCCAGCAGTTCCCTCCCTGGGACAGGGACTGAAGCTTTCTTT
TRBV6-5	.	TRBJ1-3	.	14	CASARSLTGNTIYF	TGTGCCAGCGCACGATCTCTAACTGGAAACACCATATATTTT
TRBV5-4	.	TRBJ2-7	once	14	CASSWKSGRYEQYF	TGTGCCAGCAGCTGGAAATCAGGGAGGTACGAGCAGTACTTC
TRBV19	.	TRBJ1-6	.	15	CASRGPGGVDSPLHF	TGTGCCAGTAGAGGCCCGGGCGGGGTTGATTCACCCCTCCACTTT
TRBV6-5	TRBD2	TRBJ2-1	.	14	CASSFSGGWDEQFF	TGTGCCAGCAGTTTTAGCGGGGGGTGGGATGAGCAGTTCTTC
TRBV10-1	.	TRBJ2-7	once	15	CATSRAGFPSYEQYF	TGCGCCACCTCTCGGGCGGGGTTCCCCTCCTACGAGCAGTACTTC
TRBV12-5	.	TRBJ1-3	.	16	CASGITSGASGNTIYF	TGTGCTAGTGGAATTACATCAGGCGCCTCTGGAAACACCATATATTTT
TRBV6-1	TRBD1	TRBJ1-2	.	14	CASRRDRQPYGYTF	TGTGCCAGCAGGAGGGACAGGCAACCCTATGGCTACACCTTC
TRBV19	.	TRBJ1-5	.	13	CASSIDPGQPQHF	TGTGCCAGTAGTATAGATCCGGGTCAGCCCCAGCATTTT
TRBV5-4	TRBD2	TRBJ2-2	.	14	CASSLAGDTGELFF	TGTGCCAGCAGCCTAGCGGGGGACACCGGGGAGCTGTTTTTT
TRBV25-1	TRBD1	TRBJ1-4	.	16	CASSGPGQVINEKLFF	TGTGCCAGCAGTGGACCAGGACAGGTGATAAATGAAAAACTGTTTTTT
TRBV5-6	TRBD1	TRBJ1-2	.	15	CASKLSPGTAGGYTF	TGTGCCAGCAAACTTTCACCAGGGACAGCAGGAGGCTACACCTTC
TRBV19	TRBD1	TRBJ1-5	.	15	CASSIGTGGNQPQHF	TGTGCCAGTAGTATTGGGACAGGGGGCAATCAGCCCCAGCATTTT
TRBV9	TRBD1	TRBJ1-4	few	14	CASSPWTGYEKLFF	TGTGCCAGCAGCCCTTGGACAGGGTATGAAAAACTGTTTTTT
TRBV5-4	TRBD2	TRBJ2-3	.	14	CASSRTSGTDTQYF	TGTGCCAGCAGCCGGACTAGCGGCACAGATACGCAGTATTTT
TRBV5-1	.	TRBJ1-1	.	14	CASSLTGDETEAFF	TGCGCCAGCAGCTTGACCGGTGATGAAACTGAAGCTTTCTTT
TRBV13	.	TRBJ1-5	.	15	CASSRGGYENQPQHF	TGTGCCAGCAGCCGGGGGGGTTACGAAAATCAGCCCCAGCATTTT
TRBV15	TRBD1	TRBJ2-7	once	15	CATSFGQGATYEQYF	TGTGCCACCAGCTTCGGACAGGGGGCCACCTACGAGCAGTACTTC
TRBV6-1	.	TRBJ1-4	.	17	CASSDYKSPGEGEKLFF	TGTGCCAGCAGTGATTACAAATCTCCAGGGGAAGGAGAAAAACTGTTTTTT